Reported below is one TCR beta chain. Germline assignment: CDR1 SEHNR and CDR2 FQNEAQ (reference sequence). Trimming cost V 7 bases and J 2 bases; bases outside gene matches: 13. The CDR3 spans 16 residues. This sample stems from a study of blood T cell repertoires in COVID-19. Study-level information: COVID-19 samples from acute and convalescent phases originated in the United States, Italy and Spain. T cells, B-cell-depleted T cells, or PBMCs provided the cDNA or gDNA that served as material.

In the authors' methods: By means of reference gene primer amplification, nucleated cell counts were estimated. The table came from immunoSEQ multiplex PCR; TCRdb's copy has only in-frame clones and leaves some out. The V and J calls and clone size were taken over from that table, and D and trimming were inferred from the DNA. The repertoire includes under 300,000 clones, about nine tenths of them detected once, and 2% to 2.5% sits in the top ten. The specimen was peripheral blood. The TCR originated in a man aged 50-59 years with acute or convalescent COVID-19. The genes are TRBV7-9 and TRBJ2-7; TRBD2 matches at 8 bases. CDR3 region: CASKTGRGDSPYEQYF. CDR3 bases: TGTGCCAGCAAAACCGGGAGGGGGGATAGCCCCTACGAGCAGTACTTC.